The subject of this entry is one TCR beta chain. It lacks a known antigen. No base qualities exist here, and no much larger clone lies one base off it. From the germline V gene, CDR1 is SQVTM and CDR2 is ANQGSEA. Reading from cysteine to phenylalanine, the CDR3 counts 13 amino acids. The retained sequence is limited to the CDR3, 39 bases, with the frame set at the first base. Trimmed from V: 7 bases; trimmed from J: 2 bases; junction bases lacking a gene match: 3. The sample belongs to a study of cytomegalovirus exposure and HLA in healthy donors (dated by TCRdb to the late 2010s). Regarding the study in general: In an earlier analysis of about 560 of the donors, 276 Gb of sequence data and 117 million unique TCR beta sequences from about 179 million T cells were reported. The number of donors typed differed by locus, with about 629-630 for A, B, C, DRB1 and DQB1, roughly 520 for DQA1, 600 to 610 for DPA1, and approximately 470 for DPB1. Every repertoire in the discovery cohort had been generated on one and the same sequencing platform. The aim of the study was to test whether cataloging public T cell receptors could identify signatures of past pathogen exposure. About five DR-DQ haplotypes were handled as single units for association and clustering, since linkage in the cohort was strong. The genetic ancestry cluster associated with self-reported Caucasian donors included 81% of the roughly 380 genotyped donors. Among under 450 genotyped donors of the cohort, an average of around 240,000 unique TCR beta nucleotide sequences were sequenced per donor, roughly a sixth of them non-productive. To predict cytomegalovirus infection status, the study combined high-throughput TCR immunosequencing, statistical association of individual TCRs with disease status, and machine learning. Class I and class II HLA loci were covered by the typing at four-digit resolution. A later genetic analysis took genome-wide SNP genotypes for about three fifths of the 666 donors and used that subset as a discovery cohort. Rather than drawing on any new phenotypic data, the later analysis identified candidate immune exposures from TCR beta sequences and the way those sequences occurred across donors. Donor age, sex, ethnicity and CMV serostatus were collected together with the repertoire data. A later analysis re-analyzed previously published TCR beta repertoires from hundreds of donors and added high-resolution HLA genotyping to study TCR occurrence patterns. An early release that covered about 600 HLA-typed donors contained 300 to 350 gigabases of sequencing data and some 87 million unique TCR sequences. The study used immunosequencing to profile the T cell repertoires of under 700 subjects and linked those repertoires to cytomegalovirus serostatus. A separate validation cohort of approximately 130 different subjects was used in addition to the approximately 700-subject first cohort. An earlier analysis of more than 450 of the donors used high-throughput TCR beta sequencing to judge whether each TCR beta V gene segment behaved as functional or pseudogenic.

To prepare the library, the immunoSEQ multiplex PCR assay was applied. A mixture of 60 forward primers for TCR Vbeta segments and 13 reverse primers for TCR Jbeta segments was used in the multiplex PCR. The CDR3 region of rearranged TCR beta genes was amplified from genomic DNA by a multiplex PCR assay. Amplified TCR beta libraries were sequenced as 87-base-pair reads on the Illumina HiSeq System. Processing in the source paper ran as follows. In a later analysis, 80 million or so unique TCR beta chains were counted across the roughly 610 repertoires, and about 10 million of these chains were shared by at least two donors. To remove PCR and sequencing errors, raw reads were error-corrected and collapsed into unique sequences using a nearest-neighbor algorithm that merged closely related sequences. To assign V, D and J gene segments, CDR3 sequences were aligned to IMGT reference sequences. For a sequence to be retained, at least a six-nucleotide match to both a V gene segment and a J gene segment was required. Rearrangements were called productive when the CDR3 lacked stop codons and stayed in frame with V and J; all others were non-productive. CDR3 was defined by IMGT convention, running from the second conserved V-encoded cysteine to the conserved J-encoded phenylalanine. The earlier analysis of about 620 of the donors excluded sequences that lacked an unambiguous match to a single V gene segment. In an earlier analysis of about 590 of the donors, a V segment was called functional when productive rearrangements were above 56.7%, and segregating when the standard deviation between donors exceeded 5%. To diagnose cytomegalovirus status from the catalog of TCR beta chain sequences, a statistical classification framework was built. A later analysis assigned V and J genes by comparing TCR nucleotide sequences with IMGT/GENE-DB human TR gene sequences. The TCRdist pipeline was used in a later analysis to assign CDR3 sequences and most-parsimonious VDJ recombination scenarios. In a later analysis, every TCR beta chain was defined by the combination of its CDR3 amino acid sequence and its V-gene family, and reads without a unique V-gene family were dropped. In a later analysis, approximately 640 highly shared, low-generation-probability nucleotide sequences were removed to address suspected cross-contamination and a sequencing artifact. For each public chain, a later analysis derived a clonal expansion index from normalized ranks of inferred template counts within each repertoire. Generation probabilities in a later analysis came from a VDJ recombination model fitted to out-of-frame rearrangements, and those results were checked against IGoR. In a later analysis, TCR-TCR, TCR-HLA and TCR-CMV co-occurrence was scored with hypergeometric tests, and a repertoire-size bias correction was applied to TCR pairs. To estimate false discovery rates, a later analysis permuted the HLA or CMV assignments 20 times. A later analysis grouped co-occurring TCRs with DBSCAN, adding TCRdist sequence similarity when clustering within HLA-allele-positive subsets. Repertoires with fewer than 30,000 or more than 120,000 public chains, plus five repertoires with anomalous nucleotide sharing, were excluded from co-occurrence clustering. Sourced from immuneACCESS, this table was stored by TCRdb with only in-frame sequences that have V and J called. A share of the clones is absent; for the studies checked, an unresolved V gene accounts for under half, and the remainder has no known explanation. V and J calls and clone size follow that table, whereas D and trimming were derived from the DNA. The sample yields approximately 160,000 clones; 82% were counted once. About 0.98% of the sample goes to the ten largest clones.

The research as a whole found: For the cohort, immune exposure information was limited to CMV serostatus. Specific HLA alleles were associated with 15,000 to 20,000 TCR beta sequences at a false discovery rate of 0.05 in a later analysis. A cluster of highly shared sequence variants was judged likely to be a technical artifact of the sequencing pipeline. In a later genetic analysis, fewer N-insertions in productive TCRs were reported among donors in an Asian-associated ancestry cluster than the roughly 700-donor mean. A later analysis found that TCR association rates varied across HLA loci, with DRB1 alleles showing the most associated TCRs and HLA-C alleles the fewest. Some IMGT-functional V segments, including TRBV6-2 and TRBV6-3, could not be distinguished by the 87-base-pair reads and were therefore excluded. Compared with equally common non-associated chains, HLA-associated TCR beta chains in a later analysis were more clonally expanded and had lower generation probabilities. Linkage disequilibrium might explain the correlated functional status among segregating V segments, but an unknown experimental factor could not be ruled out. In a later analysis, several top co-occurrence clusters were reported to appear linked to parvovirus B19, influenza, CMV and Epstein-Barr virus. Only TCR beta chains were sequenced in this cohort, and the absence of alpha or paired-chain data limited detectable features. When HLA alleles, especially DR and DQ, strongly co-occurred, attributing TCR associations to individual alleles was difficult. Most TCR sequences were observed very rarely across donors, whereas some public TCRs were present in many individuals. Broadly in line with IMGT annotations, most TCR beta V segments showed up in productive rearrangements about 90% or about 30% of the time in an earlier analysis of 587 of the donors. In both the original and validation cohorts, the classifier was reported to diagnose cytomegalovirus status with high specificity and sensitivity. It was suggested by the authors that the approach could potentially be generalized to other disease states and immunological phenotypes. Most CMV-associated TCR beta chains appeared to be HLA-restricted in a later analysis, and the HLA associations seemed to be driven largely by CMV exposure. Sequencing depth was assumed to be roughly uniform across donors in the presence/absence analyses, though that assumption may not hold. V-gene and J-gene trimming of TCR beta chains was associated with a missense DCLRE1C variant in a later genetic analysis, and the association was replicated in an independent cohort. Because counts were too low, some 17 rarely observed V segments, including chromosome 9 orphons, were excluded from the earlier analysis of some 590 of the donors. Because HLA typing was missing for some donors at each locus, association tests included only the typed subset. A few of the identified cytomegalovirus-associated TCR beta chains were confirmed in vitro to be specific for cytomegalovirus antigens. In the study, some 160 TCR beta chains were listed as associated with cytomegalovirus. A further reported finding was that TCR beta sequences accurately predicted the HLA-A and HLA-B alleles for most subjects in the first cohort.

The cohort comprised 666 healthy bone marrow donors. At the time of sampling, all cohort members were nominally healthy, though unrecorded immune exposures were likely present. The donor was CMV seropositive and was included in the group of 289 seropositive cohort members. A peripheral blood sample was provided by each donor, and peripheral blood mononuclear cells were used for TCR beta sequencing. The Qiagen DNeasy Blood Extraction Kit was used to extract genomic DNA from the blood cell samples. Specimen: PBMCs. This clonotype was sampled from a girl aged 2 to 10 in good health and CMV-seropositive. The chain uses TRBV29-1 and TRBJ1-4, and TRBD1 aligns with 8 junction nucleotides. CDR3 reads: CSAGGRTNEKLFF. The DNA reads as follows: TGCAGCGCAGGGGGCAGGACTAATGAAAAACTGTTTTTT.